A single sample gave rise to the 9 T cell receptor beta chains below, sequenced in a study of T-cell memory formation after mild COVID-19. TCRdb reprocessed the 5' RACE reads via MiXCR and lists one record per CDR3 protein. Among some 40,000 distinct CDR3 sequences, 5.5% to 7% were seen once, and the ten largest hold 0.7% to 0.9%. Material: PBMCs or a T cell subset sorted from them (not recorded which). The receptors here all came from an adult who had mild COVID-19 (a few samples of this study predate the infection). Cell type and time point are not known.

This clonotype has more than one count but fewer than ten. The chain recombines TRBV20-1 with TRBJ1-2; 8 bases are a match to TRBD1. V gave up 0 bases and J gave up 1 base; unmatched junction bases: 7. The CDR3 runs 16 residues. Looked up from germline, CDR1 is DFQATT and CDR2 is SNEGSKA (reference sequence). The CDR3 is CSARDWGQALNYGYTF. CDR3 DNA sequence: TGCAGTGCTAGAGATTGGGGACAGGCTCTTAACTATGGCTACACCTTC.

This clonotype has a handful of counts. CDR3 nucleotide sequence: TGTGCCAGCAGTTTAAGGACTAGCGGGGGCCTTGAGGAGCAGTTCTTC. The encoded protein is CASSLRTSGGLEEQFF. The chain carries TRBV12-3 or TRBV12-4 and TRBJ2-1, with 13 bases lining up with TRBD2. With 2 bases clipped from V and 10 bases from J, the junction kept 8 bases outside the gene matches. This CDR3 comprises 16 residues.

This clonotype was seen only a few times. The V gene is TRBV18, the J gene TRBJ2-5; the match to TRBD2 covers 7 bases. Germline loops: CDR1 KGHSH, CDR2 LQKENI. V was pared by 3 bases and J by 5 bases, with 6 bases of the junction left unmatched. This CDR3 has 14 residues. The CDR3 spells CASSPGGPTETQYF. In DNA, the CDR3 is TGTGCCAGCTCACCGGGAGGGCCTACGGAGACCCAGTACTTC.

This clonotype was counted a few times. The CDR3 here is CASSSGPSRGDTEAFF. As DNA, the CDR3 is TGTGCCAGCAGTTCCGGGCCCTCCCGGGGGGACACTGAAGCTTTCTTT. V is TRBV12-3 or TRBV12-4 and J is TRBJ1-1; tentatively, D is TRBD1 (5 bases). This CDR3 is 16 amino acids long. Trimming pared 4 bases from V and 3 bases from J, leaving 18 bases between.

This chain's CDR3 is CAWSVSSYEQYF. CDR3 in DNA: TGTGCCTGGAGTGTCAGCTCCTACGAGCAGTACTTC. This chain joins TRBV30 and TRBJ2-7, with no clear D. This CDR3 region has 12 residues. Germline V lookup: CDR1 GTSNPN, CDR2 SVGIG (reference sequence). V lost 0 bases to trimming and J lost 0 bases, with 3 bases between them.

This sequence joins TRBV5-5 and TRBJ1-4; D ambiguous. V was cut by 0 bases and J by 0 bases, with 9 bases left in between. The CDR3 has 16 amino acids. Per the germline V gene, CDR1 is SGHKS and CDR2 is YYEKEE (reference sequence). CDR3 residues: CASSLAGTTTNEKLFF. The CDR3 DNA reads TGTGCCAGCAGCTTGGCGGGTACCACAACTAATGAAAAACTGTTTTTT.

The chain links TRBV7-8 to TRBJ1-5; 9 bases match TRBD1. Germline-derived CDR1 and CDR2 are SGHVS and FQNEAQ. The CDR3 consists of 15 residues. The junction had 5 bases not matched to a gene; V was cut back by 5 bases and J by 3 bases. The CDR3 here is CASSRTGADNQPQHF. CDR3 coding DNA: TGTGCCAGCAGCCGGACAGGGGCCGACAATCAGCCCCAGCATTTT.

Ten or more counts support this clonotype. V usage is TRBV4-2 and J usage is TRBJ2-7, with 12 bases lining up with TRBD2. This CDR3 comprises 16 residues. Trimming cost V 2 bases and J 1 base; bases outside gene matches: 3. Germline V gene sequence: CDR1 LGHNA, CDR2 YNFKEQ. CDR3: CASSQRLAGVSYEQYF. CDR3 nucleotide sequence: TGTGCCAGCAGCCAAAGACTAGCGGGAGTTTCCTACGAGCAGTACTTC.

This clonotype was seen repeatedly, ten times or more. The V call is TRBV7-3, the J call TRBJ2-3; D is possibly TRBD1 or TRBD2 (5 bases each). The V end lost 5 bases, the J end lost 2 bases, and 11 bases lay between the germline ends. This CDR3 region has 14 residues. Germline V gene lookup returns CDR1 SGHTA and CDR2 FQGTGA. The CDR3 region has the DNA TGTGCCAGCAGCCCCCGGGGCGTCACAGATACGCAGTATTTT. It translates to CASSPRGVTDTQYF. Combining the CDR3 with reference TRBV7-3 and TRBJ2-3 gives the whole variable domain GAGVSQTPSNKVTEKGKYVELRCDPISGHTALYWYRQSLGQGPEFLIYFQGTGAADDSGLPNDRFFAVRPEGSVSTLKIQRTERGDSAVYLCASSPRGVTDTQYFGPGTRLTVL.